This entry concerns a single T cell receptor (beta chain). Sequencing used immunoSEQ multiplex PCR; TCRdb keeps in-frame clones, though not all of them. Of 25,000 to 35,000 clones in the sample, just under 95% were seen once. CDR3 length: 13 amino acids. Looked up from germline, CDR1 is MNHNS and CDR2 is SASEGT. V gave up 0 bases and J gave up 5 bases, with 7 bases separating them. The sample is drawn from a study of circulating and synovial CD4+ cells in juvenile arthritis. Sequenced samples came from active juvenile idiopathic arthritis patients. The rearrangement links TRBV6-1 to TRBJ1-1; D might be TRBD1 (5 bases). Material for sequencing was CD4+ T cells from blood. The source is a human donor with juvenile idiopathic arthritis. This CDR3 reads CASSEAGGTEAFF. The CDR3 DNA reads TGTGCCAGCAGTGAAGCGGGGGGGACTGAAGCTTTCTTT.